The clone carrying this TCR beta chain showed up just a few times. Its antigen is unidentified. These data originate in a study of long-term antiretroviral therapy in people with HIV. General study findings and limits: Dominant in the repertoire at all time points were clones expanded before ART.

The CDR3 runs to 12 residues. CDR1 and CDR2 from the germline V gene are SEHNR and FQNEAQ (reference sequence). The V end was cut by 2 bases, the J end by 8 bases, with 4 bases between. They ran version v3.0 of the immunoSEQ assay at survey level. TCRdb's table, derived via immunoSEQ multiplex PCR, lists solely in-frame clones and lacks some. The sample lists about 21,000 clones, 88% seen once, with under 4% in the top ten. The origin of this receptor is a man aged 60 to 75 with HIV. The rearrangement joins TRBV7-9 to TRBJ1-6, with unresolved D. The sample in question was unsorted PBMCs, obtained 2.3 years after starting antiretroviral therapy. CDR3 DNA sequence: TGTGCCAGCAGCTTAAGGGATTCACCCCTCCACTTT. Translated: CASSLRDSPLHF. Together with reference TRBV7-9 and TRBJ1-6, the CDR3 gives the full variable domain: DTGVSQNPRHKITKRGQNVTFRCDPISEHNRLYWYRQTLGQGPEFLTYFQNEAQLEKSRLLSDRFSAERPKGSFSTLEIQRTEQGDSAMYLCASSLRDSPLHFGNGTRLTVT.